Described below is a single T cell receptor (beta chain) sequence and its context. This specimen belongs to a study of shared clonotypes between healthy human individuals. Repertoires were generated with immunoSEQ multiplex PCR, while TCRdb's copy carries only in-frame clones and drops some. The data contain millions of clones, approximately 93% of them singletons. Losses at the gene ends were 4 bases for V and 4 bases for J; bases not matched to a gene: 8. The CDR3 is 16 residues long. Germline values: CDR1 SGHRS, CDR2 YFSETQ. This TCR came from a man between 18 and 35 years old in good health. Some clones in this sample may be carry-over from other donors' samples. V and J are TRBV5-1 and TRBJ1-1; TRBD1 aligns across 12 bases. Sample: naive CD4+ T cells from PBMCs. Specified subset: CD45RA+ positively selected. The CDR3 sequence is CASSVTGTGGVTEAFF. The CDR3 bases are TGCGCCAGCAGCGTCACCGGGACAGGGGGCGTCACTGAAGCTTTCTTT.